Below are 3 T cell receptor beta chains sequenced from a single sample in a study of T cell responses to AZD1222 COVID-19 vaccine. This table comes from immunoSEQ multiplex PCR, and its TCRdb copy is limited to in-frame clones, with some not included. The sample includes around 140,000 clones, about nine tenths of them seen just once. The specimen was peripheral blood, collected on day 0 of AZD1222 vaccination. These receptors originate from an adult in good health.

The chain couples TRBV5-6 to TRBJ2-7; 7 bases agree with TRBD1. Germline assignment: CDR1 SGHDT and CDR2 YYEEEE. The length of the CDR3 is 14 residues. The J segment lost 4 bases and the V segment lost 2 bases, leaving 6 bases of the junction unmatched. CDR3 sequence (DNA): TGTGCCAGCAGCTTTCCCGGGACAGAGTACGAGCAGTACTTC. The encoded protein is CASSFPGTEYEQYF.

The gene calls are TRBV3-1 (or the pseudogene TRBV3-2) and TRBJ1-1; 10 bases align to TRBD1. The J segment lost 5 bases and the V segment lost 4 bases, leaving 13 bases of the junction unmatched. This CDR3 region has 17 residues. Germline-derived CDR1 and CDR2 are LGHDT and YNNKEL (reference sequence). CDR3 in amino acids: CASSLRTGGFLGTEAFF. CDR3 DNA: TGTGCCAGCAGCCTCCGGACAGGGGGTTTTCTTGGGACTGAAGCTTTCTTT.

This clone has only one observation. The chain carries TRBV12-3 or TRBV12-4 and TRBJ1-1, with 10 nucleotides matching TRBD1. This CDR3 is 13 amino acids long. Trimming at V came to 6 bases and at J to 4 bases, leaving 2 bases not matched to a gene. DNA of the CDR3: TGTGCCAGCAGGACAGGGGGCTCCACTGAAGCTTTCTTT. It codes for CASRTGGSTEAFF.